Listed below are T cell receptor beta chains from one sample, sequenced in a study of type 1 regulatory T cells. TCRdb recomputed calls from the reads with MiXCR, one row per CDR3 protein. Among tens of thousands of distinct CDR3 sequences listed, roughly 72% were seen once. The antigens for these receptors are not known. Material: cultured T cells, either the whole culture or a sorted T cell fraction (not recorded which). These receptors all come from a human donor in good health. The CDR3 runs from the conserved cysteine through the conserved F or W. Each record gives: D gene, clone size, J gene, V gene, CDR3 DNA, CDR3 protein. A D gene is named only where the DNA matches it firmly. Some rows mark clone size as missing; the rest say once, few, many or name a class of expanded clone.

>-|medium-sized|TRBJ2-7|TRBV29-1
TGCAGCGTTGGGGACCTGGCGGGGGAGCAGTACTTC
CSVGDLAGEQYF
>TRBD1|-|TRBJ2-3|TRBV3-1
TGTGCCAGCAGCCAACGGGACAGGGGGAGCACAGATACGCAGTATTTT
CASSQRDRGSTDTQYF
>-|-|TRBJ2-3|TRBV3-1
TGTGCCAGCAGGGAAAGTGGGATTTCAGATACGCAGTATTTT
CASRESGISDTQYF
>-|once|TRBJ1-4|TRBV18
TGTGCCAGCTCACCCGGGCAGGTGATTGAAAAACTGTTTTTT
CASSPGQVIEKLFF
>TRBD1|few|TRBJ1-1|TRBV5-1
TGCGCCAGCAGCGGGGGACAGAAGGGCACTGAAGCTTTCTTT
CASSGGQKGTEAFF
>-|few|TRBJ2-3|TRBV6-6
TGTGCCAGCAGTTACCAGGGGACCAAGCTGGATACGCAGTATTTT
CASSYQGTKLDTQYF
>TRBD2|-|TRBJ2-3|TRBV12-3/TRBV12-4
TGTGCCAGCAGTTCACTAGCGACTAGCACAGATACGCAGTATTTT
CASSSLATSTDTQYF
>-|few|TRBJ2-3|TRBV4-1
TGCGCCAGCAGCCAAGGCAGTGTCAGCACAGATACGCAGTATTTT
CASSQGSVSTDTQYF
>TRBD1|-|TRBJ1-4|TRBV12-3/TRBV12-4
TGTGCCAGCAGGGGAAGTGGGACAGGTAGTTCGGAAAAACTGTTTTTT
CASRGSGTGSSEKLFF
>-|-|TRBJ1-1|TRBV5-1
TGCGCCAGCAGCTTGGTAGGGGGGAACACTGAAGCTTTCTTT
CASSLVGGNTEAFF
>-|-|TRBJ2-2|TRBV4-2
TGTGCCAGCAGCCAAGATTTCGATTCGAACACCGGGGAGCTGTTTTTT
CASSQDFDSNTGELFF
>-|-|TRBJ2-2|TRBV5-1
TGCGCCAGCAGCTTGCCGGCCGGCGACACTAGCTATGGCACCGGGGAGCTGTTTTTT
CASSLPAGDTSYGTGELFF
>TRBD1|-|TRBJ1-5|TRBV20-1
TGCAGTGCCCGGACAGGGGGCAATCAGCCCCAGCATTTT
CSARTGGNQPQHF
>TRBD1|-|TRBJ2-2|TRBV7-9
TGTGCCAGCAGCCGGACAGGGGGCGTCGTCACCGGGGAGCTGTTTTTT
CASSRTGGVVTGELFF
>-|-|TRBJ2-1|TRBV20-1
TGCAGTGCTAGACTCCCTCTGAGCCATGAGCAGTTCTTC
CSARLPLSHEQFF
>-|-|TRBJ1-5|TRBV19
TGTGCCAGTAGCCCCCGGGGCAATCAGCCCCAGCATTTT
CASSPRGNQPQHF
>-|-|TRBJ2-2|TRBV19
TGTGCCAGTAGTTTTTACGGACAACTGAACACCGGGGAGCTGTTTTTT
CASSFYGQLNTGELFF
>TRBD2|-|TRBJ2-1|TRBV7-2
TGTGCCAGCAGCTTACGGGGGGGCCCGAATGAGCAGTTCTTC
CASSLRGGPNEQFF
>TRBD1|-|TRBJ1-6|TRBV7-2
TGTGCCAGCAGCTTGGGACAGGGAATCAGCGGTTCACCCCTCCACTTT
CASSLGQGISGSPLHF
>-|-|TRBJ2-1|TRBV20-1
TGCAGTGCTAGGGGCTCGCCAAGGAATGAGCAGTTCTTC
CSARGSPRNEQFF
>TRBD1|-|TRBJ1-1|TRBV2
TGTGCCAGCAGTGGGCGCAGGGGGACTGAAGCTTTCTTT
CASSGRRGTEAFF
>TRBD1|few|TRBJ1-6|TRBV14
TGTGCCAGCAGCCAAGACTACTACAGGGGCTCCTATAATTCACCCCTCCACTTT
CASSQDYYRGSYNSPLHF
>-|few|TRBJ2-5|TRBV20-1
TGCAGTGCTTTTGGGGTCAACAGACAAGAGACCCAGTACTTC
CSAFGVNRQETQYF
>-|few|TRBJ2-2|TRBV29-1
TGCAGCGTTAACGGACCGATGGGGGAGCTGTTTTTT
CSVNGPMGELFF
>TRBD1|-|TRBJ1-2|TRBV28
TGTGCCAGCACCCCGGACAGGGCCTGGGGCTACACCTTC
CASTPDRAWGYTF
>-|-|TRBJ2-3|TRBV20-1
TGCAGTGGAGGTGGAGGTACAGATACGCAGTATTTT
CSGGGGTDTQYF
>-|few|TRBJ2-3|TRBV19
TGTGCCAGTAGTATACAGGGTGCGGATACGCAGTATTTT
CASSIQGADTQYF
>-|-|TRBJ2-2|TRBV5-1
TGCGCCAGCAGCTTGGAGGCAGGGGACACCGGGGAGCTGTTTTTT
CASSLEAGDTGELFF
>-|-|TRBJ1-1|TRBV2
TGTGCCAGCAGTGTTTCGTACGGACCCATGAACACTGAAGCTTTCTTT
CASSVSYGPMNTEAFF
>-|-|TRBJ2-7|TRBV5-1
TGCGCCAGCAGCTTTACTACACCTTCCTACGAGCAGTACTTC
CASSFTTPSYEQYF
>-|-|TRBJ1-5|TRBV12-3/TRBV12-4
TGTGCCAGCAGTTTAGAGGCGGGCAATCAGCCCCAGCATTTT
CASSLEAGNQPQHF
>TRBD1|once|TRBJ1-5|TRBV20-1
TGCAGTGCCAGGGGACAGAAAGATAATCAGCCCCAGCATTTT
CSARGQKDNQPQHF